The subject of this entry is one T cell receptor beta chain. Germline-derived CDR1 and CDR2 are LNHDA and SQIVND (reference sequence). The CDR3 is 14 residues long. Trimming cost V 6 bases and J 1 base, with 12 bases left between them. The data originate from a study of blood T cell repertoires in COVID-19. Across the study: Sites in the United States, Italy and Spain provided acute and convalescent COVID-19 samples.

Clones were read by immunoSEQ multiplex PCR, and TCRdb kept only the in-frame ones, dropping some. The sample holds 250,000 to 300,000 clones; about 86% are singletons and the top ten take under 5%. This TCR was sampled from a man aged 30 to 45 with acute COVID-19. The sequencing sample was made of PBMCs or T cells enriched from blood (not recorded which). The chain combines TRBV19 with TRBJ1-1, with a weak D call TRBD1 (6 bases). The chain's CDR3 is CASRYTGRNTEAFF. As DNA, the CDR3 is TGTGCCAGTAGGTATACAGGGCGGAACACTGAAGCTTTCTTT.